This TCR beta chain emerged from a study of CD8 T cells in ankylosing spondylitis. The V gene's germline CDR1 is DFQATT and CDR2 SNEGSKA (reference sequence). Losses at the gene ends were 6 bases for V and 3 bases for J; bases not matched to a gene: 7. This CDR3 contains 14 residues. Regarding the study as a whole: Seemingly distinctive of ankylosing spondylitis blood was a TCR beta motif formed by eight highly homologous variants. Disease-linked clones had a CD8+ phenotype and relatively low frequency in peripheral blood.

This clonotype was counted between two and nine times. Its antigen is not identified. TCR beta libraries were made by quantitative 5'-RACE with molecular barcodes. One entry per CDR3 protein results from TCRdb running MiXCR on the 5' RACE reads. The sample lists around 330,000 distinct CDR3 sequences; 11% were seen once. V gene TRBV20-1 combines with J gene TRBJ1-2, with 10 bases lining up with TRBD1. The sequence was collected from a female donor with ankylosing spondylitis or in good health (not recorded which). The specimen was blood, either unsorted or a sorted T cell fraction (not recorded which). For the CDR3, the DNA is TGCAGTGCCCCCCCGGACAGGGGGGACTATGGCTACACCTTC. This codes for CSAPPDRGDYGYTF.